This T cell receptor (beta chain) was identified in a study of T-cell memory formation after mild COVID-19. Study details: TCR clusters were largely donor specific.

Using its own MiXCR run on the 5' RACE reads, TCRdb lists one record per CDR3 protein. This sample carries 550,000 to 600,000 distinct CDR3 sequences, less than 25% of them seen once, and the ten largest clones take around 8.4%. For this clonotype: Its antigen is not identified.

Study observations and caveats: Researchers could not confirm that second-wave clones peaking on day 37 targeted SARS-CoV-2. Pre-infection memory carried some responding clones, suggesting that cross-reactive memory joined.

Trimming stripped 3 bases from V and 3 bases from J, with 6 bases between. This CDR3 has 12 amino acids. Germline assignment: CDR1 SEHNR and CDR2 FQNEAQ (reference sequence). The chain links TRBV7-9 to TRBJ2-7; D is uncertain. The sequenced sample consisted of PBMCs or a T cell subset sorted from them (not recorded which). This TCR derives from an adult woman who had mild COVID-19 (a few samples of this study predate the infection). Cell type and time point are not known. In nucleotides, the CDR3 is TGTGCCAGCAGCTTCGCCGACTACGAGCAGTACTTC. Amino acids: CASSFADYEQYF. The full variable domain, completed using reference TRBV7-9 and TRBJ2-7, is DTGVSQNPRHKITKRGQNVTFRCDPISEHNRLYWYRQTLGQGPEFLTYFQNEAQLEKSRLLSDRFSAERPKGSFSTLEIQRTEQGDSAMYLCASSFADYEQYFGPGTRLTVT.